This paragraph covers one T cell receptor (beta chain) sequence. Its antigen is currently unknown. The data were taken from a study of cytomegalovirus exposure and HLA in healthy donors. Overall study findings and caveats: When analyzed later, a missense DCLRE1C variant was found to be linked to TCR beta V- and J-gene trimming. Among immune exposure information, only CMV serostatus was available. The analysis excluded some indistinguishable V segments, including TRBV6-2 and TRBV6-3. The listing of 150 to 200 TCR beta chains classed them as cytomegalovirus-associated.

The CDR3 contains 14 residues. Germline assignment: CDR1 MNHNS and CDR2 SASEGT. Trimming took 7 bases from V and 6 from J, leaving 15 bases between them. PCR primers comprised 60 Vbeta and 13 Jbeta primers. The table came from immunoSEQ multiplex PCR; TCRdb's copy has only in-frame clones and leaves some out. The sample has about 100,000 clones, 81% seen once. The chain employs TRBV6-1 and TRBJ2-2, with D perhaps TRBD1 (6 bases). This TCR derives from a man in his thirties or forties in good health and CMV-seronegative. The sequencing sample was made of PBMCs. The DNA of the CDR3 is TGTGCCAGCACCAGGGACAACACAGCCGGGGAGCTGTTTTTT. Its protein is CASTRDNTAGELFF.